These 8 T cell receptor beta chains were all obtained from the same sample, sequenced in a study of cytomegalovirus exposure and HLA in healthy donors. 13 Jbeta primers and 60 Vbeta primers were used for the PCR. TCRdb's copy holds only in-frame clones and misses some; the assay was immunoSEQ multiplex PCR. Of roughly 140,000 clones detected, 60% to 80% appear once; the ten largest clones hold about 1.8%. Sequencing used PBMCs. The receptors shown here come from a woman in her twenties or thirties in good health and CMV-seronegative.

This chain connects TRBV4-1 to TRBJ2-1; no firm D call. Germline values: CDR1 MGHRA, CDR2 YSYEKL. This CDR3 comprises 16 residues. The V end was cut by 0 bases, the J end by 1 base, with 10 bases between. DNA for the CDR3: TGCGCCAGCAGCCAAGAGACTTCCTCTTCCTACAATGAGCAGTTCTTC. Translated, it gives CASSQETSSSYNEQFF.

CDR3 DNA sequence: TGTGCCAGCAGTTTATCCCCGACAGGGTCCTATAGCAATCAGCCCCAGCATTTT. Amino acid sequence: CASSLSPTGSYSNQPQHF. The V gene is TRBV28, the J gene TRBJ1-5; 7 bases agree with TRBD1. Germline CDR1 reads MDHEN; CDR2 reads SYDVKM. The V and J ends lost 1 base and 0 bases, in that order; junction bases with no gene match: 9. The CDR3 loop spans 18 amino acids.

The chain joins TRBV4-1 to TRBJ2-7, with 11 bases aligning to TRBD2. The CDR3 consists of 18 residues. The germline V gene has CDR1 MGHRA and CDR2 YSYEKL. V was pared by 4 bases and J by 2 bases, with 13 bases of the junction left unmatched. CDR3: CASSPTLLTSGAPYEQYF. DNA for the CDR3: TGCGCCAGCAGCCCTACCCTCCTGACTAGCGGGGCTCCCTACGAGCAGTACTTC.

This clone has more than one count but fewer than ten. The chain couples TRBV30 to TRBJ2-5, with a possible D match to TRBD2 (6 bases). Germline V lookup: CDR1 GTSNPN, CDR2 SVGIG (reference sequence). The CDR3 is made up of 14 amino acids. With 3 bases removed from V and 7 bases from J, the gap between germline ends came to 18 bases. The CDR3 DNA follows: TGTGCCTGGAGCCCGCGGGGCGGGCAATGGACCCAGTACTTC. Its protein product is CAWSPRGGQWTQYF.

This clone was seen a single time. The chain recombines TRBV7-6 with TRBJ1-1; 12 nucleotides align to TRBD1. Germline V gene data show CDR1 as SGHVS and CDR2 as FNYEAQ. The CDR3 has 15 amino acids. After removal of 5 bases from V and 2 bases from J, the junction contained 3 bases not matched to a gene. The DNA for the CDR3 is TGTGCCAGCAGCCTGGGACAGGGGGCTAACACTGAAGCTTTCTTT. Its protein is CASSLGQGANTEAFF. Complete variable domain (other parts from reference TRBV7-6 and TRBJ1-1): GAGVSQSPRYKVTKRGQDVALRCDPISGHVSLYWYRQALGQGPEFLTYFNYEAQQDKSGLPNDRFSAERPEGSISTLTIQRTEQRDSAMYRCASSLGQGANTEAFFGQGTRLTVV.

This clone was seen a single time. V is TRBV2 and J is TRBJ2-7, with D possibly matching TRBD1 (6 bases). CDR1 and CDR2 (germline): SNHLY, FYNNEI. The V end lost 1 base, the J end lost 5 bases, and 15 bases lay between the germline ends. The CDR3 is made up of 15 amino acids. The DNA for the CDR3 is TGTGCCAGCAGTGAAGGCAGGGGTACTCGGGACGAGCAGTACTTC. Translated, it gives CASSEGRGTRDEQYF.

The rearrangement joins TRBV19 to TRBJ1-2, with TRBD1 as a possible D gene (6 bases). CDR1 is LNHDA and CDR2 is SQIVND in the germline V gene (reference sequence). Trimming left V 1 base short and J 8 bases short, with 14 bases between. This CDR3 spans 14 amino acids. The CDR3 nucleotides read TGTGCCAGTAGTATAGCTCACAGGGAAAAAGGCTACACCTTC. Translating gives CASSIAHREKGYTF.

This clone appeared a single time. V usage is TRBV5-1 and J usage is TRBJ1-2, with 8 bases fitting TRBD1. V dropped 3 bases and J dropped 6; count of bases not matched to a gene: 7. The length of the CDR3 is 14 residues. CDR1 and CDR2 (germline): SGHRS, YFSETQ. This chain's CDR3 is CASSSYDRGDGYTF. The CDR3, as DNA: TGCGCCAGCAGCTCCTACGACAGGGGCGATGGCTACACCTTC.